The 20 T cell receptor beta chains in this list originate from one sample, sequenced in a study of early T cells in non-severe SARS-CoV-2 infection. MiXCR was run by TCRdb on the 5' RACE reads, yielding one entry per CDR3 protein. The sample lists roughly 99,000 distinct CDR3 sequences; 11% were seen once. The sequenced material came from whole blood. All receptors come from an adult who was a healthcare worker with PCR-confirmed SARS-CoV-2 infection or an uninfected control (not recorded which).

This clonotype was counted a few times. The chain uses TRBV12-3 or TRBV12-4 and TRBJ2-7, with TRBD1 identical over 10 bases. Trimming took 0 bases from V and 2 from J; bases not matched to a gene: 4. This CDR3 has 16 residues. The CDR3 reads CASSLAPTGGTYEQYF. The CDR3 DNA follows: TGTGCCAGCAGTTTAGCGCCGACAGGGGGCACCTACGAGCAGTACTTC.

Note on this clonotype: The junction shows a germline mismatch at one end, possibly a read error. The chain has TRBV7-9 and TRBJ2-7, with TRBD2 matching over 14 bases. Germline V gene lookup returns CDR1 SEHNR and CDR2 FQNEAQ (reference sequence). This CDR3 spans 15 amino acids. The CDR3 loop is CASSLAGLAGAEQYF. In DNA, the CDR3 is TGTGCCAGCAGCCTAGCGGGACTAGCGGGAGCCGAGCAGTACTTC.

This clonotype was seen a few times. J is TRBJ2-3 and V is TRBV2; 14 bases agree with TRBD2. CDR3 length equals 15 residues. V trimming: 6 bases; J trimming: 9 bases; junction bases outside the gene matches: 8. In germline, CDR1 is SNHLY, CDR2 FYNNEI. The CDR3: CASSFGLAGGGTQYF. CDR3 bases: TGTGCCAGCAGCTTCGGACTAGCGGGAGGAGGAACGCAGTATTTT.

This chain connects TRBV2 to TRBJ2-5; unclear D gene. The CDR3 extends over 11 amino acids. The ends were cut back, 7 bases at V and 2 bases at J, with 5 bases in the middle. Germline V gives CDR1 SNHLY, CDR2 FYNNEI. CDR3 bases: TGTGCCAGCACCAGTCAAGAGACCCAGTACTTC. As protein: CASTSQETQYF.

V and J are TRBV7-9 and TRBJ2-3; D is possibly TRBD2 (5 bases). This CDR3 comprises 16 residues. Trimming took 2 bases from V and 2 from J, leaving 14 bases between them. Germline values: CDR1 SEHNR, CDR2 FQNEAQ (reference sequence). The CDR3 DNA reads as TGTGCCAGCAGCTTAACCCGGGAAAGGACCACAGATACGCAGTATTTT. The encoded protein is CASSLTRERTTDTQYF.

This clonotype was observed many times. Here the CDR3 DNA reads TGCGCCAGCAGCTTGGAAGTTTTTCAGTACTTC. Translating it yields CASSLEVFQYF. V and J are TRBV5-1 and TRBJ2-4; D ambiguous. Trimming stripped 0 bases from V and 11 bases from J, with 6 bases between. CDR3 size: 11 residues. The germline gives CDR1 SGHRS, CDR2 YFSETQ.

This clonotype was seen ten or more times. The chain is built from TRBV7-6 and TRBJ2-5; unclear D gene. The CDR3 has 13 amino acids. The germline CDR1 and CDR2 sequences are SGHVS and FNYEAQ. Trimming removed 2 bases at V and 4 bases at J, with 8 bases between. In nucleotides, the CDR3 is TGTGCCAGCAGCTTAAGCGCGTTAGAGACCCAGTACTTC. Translation gives CASSLSALETQYF.

The sample holds many counts of this clonotype. The chain has TRBV6-2 or TRBV6-3 and TRBJ2-1, with D maybe TRBD1 (6 bases). The CDR3 runs to 17 residues. Germline V CDR1 and CDR2: MNHEY, SVGEGT. Trimming stripped 0 bases from V and 1 base from J, with 13 bases between. The CDR3 loop reads CASSYSKNRVSYNEQFF. In DNA, the CDR3 is TGTGCCAGCAGTTACTCGAAAAACAGGGTATCCTACAATGAGCAGTTCTTC.

This clonotype was observed many times. The chain links TRBV7-2 to TRBJ2-7, with D tentatively TRBD2 (6 bases). The CDR3 runs to 14 residues. The germline V and J ends were trimmed by 5 bases and 6 bases, with 17 bases remaining between them. CDR1 and CDR2 (germline): SGHTA, FQGNSA. The CDR3 spells CASSVGTGRSEQYF. The CDR3 DNA is TGTGCCAGCAGCGTAGGGACTGGTCGTAGCGAGCAGTACTTC.

This clonotype was seen a few times. This chain links TRBV29-1 with TRBJ1-5; tentative D call: TRBD1 (6 bases). The CDR3 has 14 amino acids. The V end was cut by 4 bases, the J end by 0 bases, with 10 bases between. Germline V lookup: CDR1 SQVTM, CDR2 ANQGSEA. This CDR3 reads CSVVQGNSNQPQHF. Written as DNA, the CDR3 is TGCAGCGTTGTCCAGGGGAATAGCAATCAGCCCCAGCATTTT.

CDR3 coding DNA: TGCAGTGCTATGACGCCTGGGGCCAACGTCCTGACTTTC. Translating it yields CSAMTPGANVLTF. The chain has TRBV20-1 and TRBJ2-6, with D unresolved. Germline V gene lookup returns CDR1 DFQATT and CDR2 SNEGSKA (reference sequence). Trimming took off 4 bases at V and 2 bases at J, with 6 bases between the two ends. The length of the CDR3 is 13 residues.

This clonotype was recorded at least ten times. The rearrangement uses TRBV7-2 and TRBJ2-7; D call uncertain. The ends were cut back, 10 bases at V and 0 bases at J, with 13 bases in the middle. This CDR3 contains 13 residues. Germline loops: CDR1 SGHTA, CDR2 FQGNSA. In DNA form, the CDR3 reads TGTGCCACACGGGCTACCAGCTCCTACGAGCAGTACTTC. Translating it yields CATRATSSYEQYF.

This clonotype was detected many times. The chain joins TRBV6-6 to TRBJ1-5; 7 bases are a match to TRBD1. In germline, CDR1 is MNHNY, CDR2 SVGAGI (reference sequence). V gave up 2 bases and J gave up 2 bases; unmatched junction bases: 6. The CDR3 length is 16 residues. DNA for the CDR3: TGTGCCAGCAGTTACGCCAACAGGGGCGGCAATCAGCCCCAGCATTTT. Translating it yields CASSYANRGGNQPQHF.

This clonotype was counted ten times or more. The chain employs TRBV11-2 and TRBJ1-2; 7 bases fit TRBD1. V dropped 0 bases and J dropped 8; count of bases not matched to a gene: 6. There are 14 residues in the CDR3. CDR1 is SGHAT, CDR2 FQNNGV, per germline. CDR3 coding DNA: TGTGCCAGCAGCTTAGAACGACAGGGAGGCGGCTACACCTTC. Its protein is CASSLERQGGGYTF.

Of note for this clonotype: Being one base from a much bigger clone, this may be a read error. The J gene is TRBJ2-1, the V gene TRBV29-1; 7 nucleotides line up with TRBD2. From germline, CDR1 is SQVTM and CDR2 ANQGSEA. The CDR3 loop spans 13 amino acids. The CDR3 coding sequence is TGCAGCGTTGGTCCTAGCGGCTTCAATGAGCACTTCTTC. Translating gives CSVGPSGFNEHFF.

There are a few counts of this clonotype. V gene TRBV20-1 combines with J gene TRBJ1-5, with D tentatively TRBD1 (5 bases). Germline V gene lookup returns CDR1 DFQATT and CDR2 SNEGSKA (reference sequence). This CDR3 is 17 amino acids long. The ends were cut back, 0 bases at V and 0 bases at J, with 15 bases in the middle. CDR3 amino acids: CSARDQLKGSSNQPQHF. CDR3 coding DNA: TGCAGTGCTAGAGATCAACTGAAGGGGAGTAGCAATCAGCCCCAGCATTTT.

This chain links TRBV28 with TRBJ1-5; D gene unclear. The CDR3 is 13 residues long. CDR1 and CDR2 (germline): MDHEN, SYDVKM. The V and J ends lost 8 bases and 4 bases respectively, with 12 bases between them. As DNA, the CDR3 is TGTGCCAGCGGGAGGCAGTATAATCAGCCCCAGCATTTT. This encodes CASGRQYNQPQHF.

This clonotype has only a few counts. V and J are TRBV20-1 and TRBJ2-7; D is possibly TRBD2 (6 bases). This CDR3 spans 13 amino acids. V dropped 6 bases and J dropped 1 base, with 13 bases sitting between them. CDR1 DFQATT and CDR2 SNEGSKA come from the germline V gene (reference sequence). The CDR3: CSAEGRVSYEQYF. CDR3 in DNA: TGCAGTGCGGAGGGTCGTGTTTCCTACGAGCAGTACTTC.

The sample holds many counts of this clonotype. V gene TRBV5-1 combines with J gene TRBJ2-5; maybe TRBD2 (6 bases). CDR1 and CDR2 from the germline V gene are SGHRS and YFSETQ. Trimming left V 0 bases short and J 5 bases short, with 14 bases between. This CDR3 region has 15 residues. The CDR3 is CASSLVHGGRETQYF. In nucleotides, the CDR3 is TGCGCCAGCAGCTTGGTTCACGGGGGACGGGAGACCCAGTACTTC.

This chain connects TRBV27 to TRBJ2-5; 12 nucleotides line up with TRBD2. The V and J ends lost 3 bases and 5 bases, in that order; junction bases with no gene match: 13. CDR3 length equals 18 residues. CDR1 is MNHEY and CDR2 is SMNVEV in the germline V gene (reference sequence). CDR3 in amino acids: CASSLEAGTSGFRETQYF. DNA for the CDR3: TGTGCCAGCAGTTTGGAGGCCGGGACTAGCGGGTTTAGGGAGACCCAGTACTTC.